A selection of T cell receptor beta chains follows, all from one sample in a study of cytomegalovirus exposure and HLA in healthy donors. Sequencing was performed with immunoSEQ multiplex PCR; in TCRdb, only in-frame clones are kept and a portion is missing. The repertoire holds about 140,000 clones, with approximately 80% as singletons. Sequencing used PBMCs. The receptors shown here come from a man aged 50-59 years in good health and CMV-seronegative. Each CDR3 is given with its conserved first and last residue. The order of the fields is D gene, V gene, CDR3 protein. D genes are given only for firm matches.

.	TRBV7-2	CASSLTNQRADTQYF
.	TRBV5-1	CASTERPDAAETQYF
.	TRBV7-7	CASSPGSGVGDTQYF
TRBD2	TRBV23-1	CASSQYRPGGRGELFF
.	TRBV5-1	CASSLGLANTEAFF
TRBD1	TRBV27	CASRHRGETSTDTQYF
.	TRBV27	CASSLRMKPVESPLHF
.	TRBV2	CASSERWGVSEAFF
TRBD1	TRBV18	CASSPGGQGYEQYF
.	TRBV5-1	CASSLVGDPDNSPLHF
.	TRBV30	CAWSMLGAPGNTIYF
TRBD1	TRBV7-9	CASSLGTATYEQYF
.	TRBV6-4	CASTKPSWQGAFGNTIYF
.	TRBV5-1	CASSVGEGTEAFF
TRBD1	TRBV5-1	CASSLDPGQGASGYTF
TRBD1	TRBV9	CASSVEGQGAFEQYF
TRBD1	TRBV5-8	CASSPGQRNQPQHF
TRBD2	TRBV28	CASSSGTSHTQYF
.	TRBV6-1	CASSDPYLLPGDEQFF
.	TRBV2	CASSPGTTNQPQHF
TRBD2	TRBV13	CASSLLVSGGQQYF
.	TRBV6-1	CASRSTGPQPQHF
.	TRBV27	CASSLIGGRRINSNQPQHF
TRBD1	TRBV5-1	CASSRTPPGQVLNEQYF
TRBD2	TRBV5-4	CASSLASGSYNEQFF
TRBD1	TRBV5-1	CASSEPGTGPYEQYF
.	TRBV19	CASRGAGNTIYF
.	TRBV15	CATSNRRANQPQHF
.	TRBV19	CASSRGGEDIQYF
.	TRBV5-1	CASSLTGTSYGYTF
.	TRBV15	CATSRGARADQETQYF
TRBD1	TRBV30	CAWSAGQGIAGELFF
TRBD1	TRBV6-5	CASRTTGEDTQYF
TRBD2	TRBV13	CASSFTSGVAGPNTGELFF
.	TRBV19	CASTQPQGAGDNYGYTF
TRBD1	TRBV5-1	CASSLEGQVGYQQFF
TRBD2	TRBV11-1	CASSFPGLAASSSYNEQFF
.	TRBV2	CASSALSGNQPQHF
.	TRBV13	CASSVIQPYEQYF
.	TRBV7-2	CASSLPGTSTDTQYF
TRBD1	TRBV9	CASSPTTGTGNTIYF
TRBD1	TRBV10-2	CASSRTGVMNTEAFF
TRBD1	TRBV19	CASSAVGQRVGEKLFF
.	TRBV29-1	CSVGGTVFNEQFF
.	TRBV7-2	CASSLWAGDQPQHF